This T cell receptor (beta chain) was sequenced during a study of shared clonotypes between healthy human individuals. Study background: For every donor, three CD4 naive, three CD4 memory, two CD8 naive and one CD8 memory plates were used. Study-wide results and limits: Compared with clonotypes that all four donors shared, non-shared clonotypes had lower generation probabilities.

This clone was observed a single time. The antigen is undetermined. Across several immunoSEQ plates, the genomic DNA of each subset was split evenly. Profiling relied on immunoSEQ multiplex PCR, and the TCRdb table lists in-frame clones only, not all of them. Here the sample spans about 2.3 million clones, 85% to 95% being singletons. Only Caucasian adults living in Nashville, Tennessee made up the donor group. The clonotype comes from a man between 18 and 29 years old in good health. Some clones in this sample may be carry-over from other donors' samples. The sample consisted of naive CD4+ T cells from PBMCs. Subset indicated: CD45RA+ positively selected.

CDR3 coding DNA: TGTGCCAGAACCCCATTACCGGGACAGCGGATTGATGGGGGGAACACTGAAGCTTTCTTT. Its translation: CARTPLPGQRIDGGNTEAFF. The rearrangement joins TRBV5-3 to TRBJ1-1; 7 bases match TRBD1. TRBV5-3 is marked as an open reading frame, function uncertain. Germline trimming cut 6 bases from V and 1 base from J; bases unmatched to any gene: 24. The CDR3 loop spans 20 amino acids.